This entry is about one T cell receptor (beta chain). CDR3 length equals 15 residues. The table came from immunoSEQ multiplex PCR; TCRdb's copy has only in-frame clones and leaves some out. The table has roughly 100,000 clones, more than 75% seen once. These data are taken from a study of blood T cell repertoires in COVID-19. Sequencing was done on a sample of peripheral blood. The V call is TRBV21-1, the J call TRBJ1-2; the DNA was not used to check the table's D call, TRBD1. TRBV21-1 is reported as a pseudogene. The receptor's source is an elderly woman with active COVID-19. CDR3: CASSKNWTGFHGYTF. CDR3 nucleotide sequence: TGTGCCAGCAGCAAAAATTGGACAGGGTTTCATGGCTACACCTTC.